These 21 T cell receptor beta chains were all obtained from the same sample, sequenced in a study of graft-versus-host responses after intestinal transplantation. Graft samples were processed, releasing intraepithelial and lamina propria lymphocytes. This table comes from immunoSEQ multiplex PCR, and its TCRdb copy is limited to in-frame clones, with some not included. The data contain tens of thousands of clones, under 90% of them singletons. The material was ileum tissue, obtained approximately 370 days after transplant. The receptors shown here come from a human patient who received an intestinal transplant, so some T cells may come from the graft donor.

The chain couples TRBV7-9 to TRBJ2-7; 8 bases map to TRBD1. The CDR3 length is 14 residues. Trimming cost V 1 base and J 5 bases; bases outside gene matches: 4. Germline V gene sequence: CDR1 SEHNR, CDR2 FQNEAQ (reference sequence). CDR3 coding DNA: TGTGCCAGCAGCTTAGGGGGACAGGTCCACGAGCAGTACTTC. It yields the protein CASSLGGQVHEQYF.

As concerns this clone: One end of the junction does not line up with germline, which may come from a read error. CDR3: CASSYSRSGRANEQLF. The CDR3, as DNA: TGTGCCAGCAGTTACTCGCGTAGCGGGAGGGCTAATGAGCAGCTCTTC. The J gene is TRBJ2-1, the V gene TRBV6-5; 11 bases are a match to TRBD2. This CDR3 region has 16 residues. Germline V gene sequence: CDR1 MNHEY, CDR2 SVGAGI.

The rearrangement uses TRBV6-1 and TRBJ2-5; the D call may be TRBD1 or TRBD2 (5 bases each). The J call is uncertain, as TRBJ2-7 better fits the DNA end. The CDR3 extends over 12 amino acids. Germline values: CDR1 MNHNS, CDR2 SASEGT. Here the CDR3 reads CARERGPYEQYF. In DNA form, the CDR3 reads TGTGCCAGAGAACGGGGCCCCTACGAGCAGTACTTC.

The chain uses TRBV2 and TRBJ2-5; no definite D call. This CDR3 comprises 13 residues. CDR1 SNHLY and CDR2 FYNNEI come from the germline V gene. Trimming shortened V by 8 bases and J by 0 bases, and 10 bases separated the two germline ends. The CDR3 is CASCPTYQETQYF. CDR3 nucleotides: TGTGCCAGCTGCCCCACCTACCAAGAGACCCAGTACTTC.

The chain carries TRBV4-2 and TRBJ2-5; 10 bases line up with TRBD2. CDR1 and CDR2 from the germline V gene are LGHNA and YNFKEQ. The CDR3 consists of 15 residues. V dropped 4 bases and J dropped 4; count of bases not matched to a gene: 6. CDR3 sequence (DNA): TGTGCCAGCAGCCCCAACAGCGGGGGGGTAGAGACCCAGTACTTC. Translated: CASSPNSGGVETQYF.

The J gene is TRBJ2-7, the V gene TRBV2, with D hard to call. Germline V gene lookup returns CDR1 SNHLY and CDR2 FYNNEI. V was pared by 0 bases and J by 6 bases, with 15 bases between. The CDR3 totals 15 residues. The CDR3 sequence is CASSEAGISLREQYF. The DNA for the CDR3 is TGTGCCAGCAGTGAAGCCGGTATATCCCTACGCGAGCAGTACTTC. The full variable domain, in which reference TRBV2 and TRBJ2-7 provide the parts outside the CDR3, is EPEVTQTPSHQVTQMGQEVILRCVPISNHLYFYWYRQILGQKVEFLVSFYNNEISEKSEIFDDQFSVERPDGSNFTLKIRSTKLEDSAMYFCASSEAGISLREQYFGPGTRLTVT.

The gene calls are TRBV23-1 and TRBJ1-3; 8 bases match TRBD1. TRBV23-1 is identified as an open reading frame with a role that is uncertain. Trimming cost V 4 bases and J 2 bases; bases outside gene matches: 4. There are 15 residues in the CDR3. Written as DNA, the CDR3 is TGCGCCAGCAGTCTCGCGGACAGGGCTGGAAACACCATATATTTT. Protein sequence: CASSLADRAGNTIYF.

V and J are TRBV7-6 and TRBJ2-2; D is uncertain. The CDR3 spans 14 residues. CDR1 and CDR2 (germline): SGHVS, FNYEAQ. Trimming took off 4 bases at V and 2 bases at J, with 8 bases between the two ends. The CDR3 bases are TGTGCCAGCAGCTATGGAGCCAACACCGGGGAGCTGTTTTTT. Translated: CASSYGANTGELFF.

The chain carries TRBV9 and TRBJ1-3, with unresolved D. V shed 3 bases and J shed 0 bases, with 7 bases lying between them. The CDR3 extends over 14 amino acids. Germline assignment: CDR1 SGDLS and CDR2 YYNGEE. The CDR3, as DNA: TGTGCCAGCAGCGCCGGCGACTCTGGAAACACCATATATTTT. As protein: CASSAGDSGNTIYF.

The gene calls are TRBV5-4 and TRBJ2-7; D gene uncertain. The ends were cut back, 3 bases at V and 7 bases at J, with 8 bases in the middle. CDR1 is SGHNT and CDR2 is YYREEE in the germline V gene (reference sequence). This CDR3 is built from 11 residues. The CDR3 loop is CASSWTSEQYF. The CDR3 nucleotides are TGTGCCAGCAGCTGGACGAGTGAGCAGTACTTC.

This clone occurred once. V gene TRBV4-1 combines with J gene TRBJ2-7; possible D gene TRBD1, 5 bases. The CDR3 contains 16 residues. V was pared by 4 bases and J by 4 bases, with 20 bases between. CDR1 and CDR2 (germline): MGHRA, YSYEKL. CDR3 in DNA: TGCGCCAGCAGCCCCTACCCGAGAGACAGCCTTTACGAGCAGTACTTC. It codes for CASSPYPRDSLYEQYF.

The chain is built from TRBV2 and TRBJ1-5; no clear D gene. The CDR3 runs to 14 residues. Between the trimmed V and J ends, which lost 5 bases and 5 bases, there was a span of 13 bases. From germline, CDR1 is SNHLY and CDR2 FYNNEI. CDR3 bases: TGTGCCAGCAGTCCGGACGGATACTATCAGCCCCAGCATTTT. Its translation is CASSPDGYYQPQHF. Looking up the rest from reference TRBV2 and TRBJ1-5 gives the full variable domain: EPEVTQTPSHQVTQMGQEVILRCVPISNHLYFYWYRQILGQKVEFLVSFYNNEISEKSEIFDDQFSVERPDGSNFTLKIRSTKLEDSAMYFCASSPDGYYQPQHFGDGTRLSIL.

The CDR3 spells CASSQDPGTGGDEQYF. CDR3 DNA: TGCGCCAGCAGCCAAGATCCCGGGACAGGGGGCGACGAGCAGTACTTC. The V gene is TRBV4-1, the J gene TRBJ2-7; 12 nucleotides align to TRBD1. Unmatched junction bases numbered 5, after V lost 0 bases and J lost 5 bases. Germline V lookup: CDR1 MGHRA, CDR2 YSYEKL. This CDR3 contains 16 residues.

The chain couples TRBV10-2 to TRBJ2-3, with 10 bases fitting TRBD2. The V gene's germline CDR1 is WSHSY and CDR2 SAAADI. Trimming cost V 0 bases and J 10 bases; bases outside gene matches: 1. This CDR3 contains 13 residues. CDR3 sequence reads: CASSESSGGAQYF. In DNA form, the CDR3 reads TGCGCCAGCAGTGAGTCGAGCGGGGGGGCGCAGTATTTT.

J is TRBJ2-5 and V is TRBV7-9; D possibly matches TRBD1 or TRBD2 (5 bases each). The CDR3 covers 13 residues. V lost 6 bases to trimming and J lost 5 bases, with 13 bases between them. Germline values: CDR1 SEHNR, CDR2 FQNEAQ (reference sequence). The chain's CDR3 is CASRSGTVETQYF. CDR3 in DNA: TGTGCCAGCAGATCCGGGACGGTGGAGACCCAGTACTTC.

The genes are TRBV2 and TRBJ2-1, with D unresolved. The germline gives CDR1 SNHLY, CDR2 FYNNEI. The CDR3 extends over 10 amino acids. Trimming removed 1 base at V and 9 bases at J, with 1 base between. For the CDR3, the DNA is TGTGCCAGCAGTGAAGGTGAGCAGTTCTTC. Translating gives CASSEGEQFF.

The chain uses TRBV13 and TRBJ2-5, with D possibly matching TRBD2 (6 bases). V lost 3 bases and J lost 1, with 12 bases in between. In germline, CDR1 is PRHDT, CDR2 FYEKMQ (reference sequence). The CDR3 has 15 residues. The CDR3 DNA is TGTGCCAGCAGCTTCGGGACTCTATCCCAAGAGACCCAGTACTTC. Amino acids: CASSFGTLSQETQYF.

This sequence joins TRBV19 and TRBJ1-2; D is unresolved. Germline V CDR1 and CDR2: LNHDA, SQIVND (reference sequence). The CDR3 length is 13 residues. Trimming shortened V by 3 bases and J by 1 base, and 6 bases separated the two germline ends. In nucleotides, the CDR3 is TGTGCCAGTAGTATCGGGATTAACTATGGCTACACCTTC. Translated, it gives CASSIGINYGYTF.

The rearrangement links TRBV19 to TRBJ1-2; D is perhaps TRBD1 (5 bases). CDR1 and CDR2 from the germline V gene are LNHDA and SQIVND (reference sequence). CDR3 length: 14 amino acids. V dropped 1 base and J dropped 8 bases, with 14 bases sitting between them. The CDR3 nucleotides are TGTGCCAGTAGTATAGTTGGGGCGCGAAGGGGCTACACCTTC. This codes for CASSIVGARRGYTF.

The chain is built from TRBV4-2 and TRBJ2-7; possibly TRBD1 for D (6 bases). Germline V gives CDR1 LGHNA, CDR2 YNFKEQ. V was pared by 1 base and J by 2 bases, with 9 bases between. The CDR3 is 14 residues long. CDR3 region: CASSQATGTYEQYF. The CDR3 DNA sequence: TGTGCCAGCAGCCAAGCTACAGGGACCTACGAGCAGTACTTC.

This chain links TRBV6-1 with TRBJ2-1, with 9 bases aligning to TRBD2. Per germline, CDR1 MNHNS and CDR2 SASEGT. The V gene end was trimmed by 3 bases and the J gene end by 4 bases; junction bases not matched to a gene: 4. This CDR3 is built from 15 residues. The CDR3 protein is CASSESGGPYNEQFF. As DNA, the CDR3 is TGTGCCAGCAGTGAGAGCGGGGGGCCATACAATGAGCAGTTCTTC.